One and the same sample provided the 18 T cell receptor beta chains below, sequenced in a study of blood T cell repertoires in COVID-19. Measured with immunoSEQ multiplex PCR; TCRdb has only the in-frame clones, and not every one. Among some 62,000 clones, more than 65% were seen once, and the ten largest hold 20%. Sequenced sample: peripheral blood. These receptors were obtained from a woman of 80 years or more with active or convalescent COVID-19.

The sample holds many counts of this clone. The chain joins TRBV7-2 to TRBJ2-7; 10 bases agree with TRBD2. Germline lookup yields CDR1 SGHTA and CDR2 FQGNSA. The CDR3 runs 15 residues. V trimming: 2 bases; J trimming: 5 bases; junction bases outside the gene matches: 6. The CDR3: CASSLFSGGSDEQYF. The DNA of the CDR3 is TGTGCCAGCAGCTTATTTAGCGGGGGGAGCGACGAGCAGTACTTC.

The chain joins TRBV6-1 to TRBJ2-7; 9 bases map to TRBD1. CDR1 and CDR2 (germline): MNHNS, SASEGT. The CDR3 sequence is 13 residues long. V shed 7 bases, J shed 2 bases, and the junction held 3 bases outside the gene matches. Written as DNA, the CDR3 is TGTGCCAGCAATGACAGGGGGACCTACGAGCAGTACTTC. Residues: CASNDRGTYEQYF.

For the CDR3, the DNA is TGTGCCAGCAGCATCCGGGACAGGGTTGGCGAGCAGTACTTC. This gives the protein CASSIRDRVGEQYF. The chain uses TRBV9 and TRBJ2-7; TRBD1 matches 9 bases. V shed 4 bases and J 6 bases; nucleotides not matched to a gene: 8. The CDR3 spans 14 residues. The germline V gene has CDR1 SGDLS and CDR2 YYNGEE.

J is TRBJ1-2 and V is TRBV6-5, with a tentative D call TRBD1 (5 bases). V lost 2 bases and J 5 bases, leaving 15 bases between the germline ends. This CDR3 spans 15 amino acids. Germline values: CDR1 MNHEY, CDR2 SVGAGI. The CDR3 spells CASSYQAQGSYGYTF. CDR3 bases: TGTGCCAGCAGTTACCAGGCTCAGGGATCGTATGGCTACACCTTC.

V is TRBV29-1 and J is TRBJ2-1; a weak D match, TRBD1 (6 bases). CDR1 is SQVTM and CDR2 is ANQGSEA in the germline V gene. The CDR3 totals 13 residues. V was trimmed by 4 bases and J by 5 bases, leaving 12 bases between them. CDR3 bases: TGCAGCGTTGGGGACAATTCACACAATGAGCAGTTCTTC. This codes for CSVGDNSHNEQFF.

This sequence joins TRBV2 and TRBJ1-1, with 7 bases matching TRBD1. Trimming took 7 bases from V and 0 from J; bases not matched to a gene: 5. The length of the CDR3 is 14 residues. Germline CDR1 SNHLY, CDR2 FYNNEI. The CDR3 reads CASMGQSMNTEAFF. CDR3 in DNA: TGTGCCAGCATGGGACAGAGCATGAACACTGAAGCTTTCTTT. Full variable domain (outside the CDR3, taken from reference TRBV2 and TRBJ1-1): EPEVTQTPSHQVTQMGQEVILRCVPISNHLYFYWYRQILGQKVEFLVSFYNNEISEKSEIFDDQFSVERPDGSNFTLKIRSTKLEDSAMYFCASMGQSMNTEAFFGQGTRLTVV.

The genes are TRBV29-1 and TRBJ2-1; unclear D gene. There are 9 residues in the CDR3. Trimming removed 3 bases from V and 9 bases from J, with 3 bases in between. Germline V gene data show CDR1 as SQVTM and CDR2 as ANQGSEA. The CDR3 loop reads CSVDSEQFF. In DNA form, the CDR3 reads TGCAGCGTTGACTCTGAGCAGTTCTTC.

The gene calls are TRBV2 and TRBJ1-1; D is ambiguous. Germline V gene lookup returns CDR1 SNHLY and CDR2 FYNNEI. The CDR3 is made up of 12 amino acids. Trimming removed 5 bases from V and 1 base from J, with 5 bases in between. The CDR3 loop reads CASSYRNTEAFF. CDR3 sequence (DNA): TGTGCCAGCAGTTACAGGAACACTGAAGCTTTCTTT.

This chain connects TRBV15 to TRBJ1-5; 9 nucleotides line up with TRBD1. CDR3 length: 17 amino acids. The V gene end was trimmed by 1 base and the J gene end by 6 bases; junction bases not matched to a gene: 10. Per germline, CDR1 LNHNV and CDR2 YYDKDF (reference sequence). As DNA, the CDR3 is TGTGCCACCAGCAGAGGTCCCGGGACAGGGACGCGTCAGCCCCAGCATTTT. This translates into CATSRGPGTGTRQPQHF. Complete variable domain (other parts from reference TRBV15 and TRBJ1-5): DAMVIQNPRYQVTQFGKPVTLSCSQTLNHNVMYWYQQKSSQAPKLLFHYYDKDFNNEADTPDNFQSRRPNTSFCFLDIRSPGLGDTAMYLCATSRGPGTGTRQPQHFGDGTRLSIL.

The rearrangement uses TRBV6-6 and TRBJ1-2, with no clear D. Germline values: CDR1 MNHNY, CDR2 SVGAGI (reference sequence). The CDR3 runs to 15 residues. Trimming left V 7 bases short and J 0 bases short, with 15 bases between. The CDR3 DNA sequence: TGTGCCAGCAAACCTCACTCCGATGCTAACTATGGCTACACCTTC. Translating it yields CASKPHSDANYGYTF.

DNA of the CDR3: TGCGCCAGCAGCTTGGACAGGGGGCCCTACAATGAGCAGTTCTTC. It codes for CASSLDRGPYNEQFF. The chain uses TRBV5-1 and TRBJ2-1, with 9 bases aligning to TRBD1. With 0 bases clipped from V and 2 bases from J, the junction kept 0 bases outside the gene matches. Germline V lookup: CDR1 SGHRS, CDR2 YFSETQ. The CDR3 runs 15 residues. Looking up the rest from reference TRBV5-1 and TRBJ2-1 gives the full variable domain: KAGVTQTPRYLIKTRGQQVTLSCSPISGHRSVSWYQQTPGQGLQFLFEYFSETQRNKGNFPGRFSGRQFSNSRSEMNVSTLELGDSALYLCASSLDRGPYNEQFFGPGTRLTVL.

The chain recombines TRBV11-3 with TRBJ1-2, with 8 bases lining up with TRBD1. V dropped 5 bases and J dropped 8; count of bases not matched to a gene: 7. Per the germline V gene, CDR1 is SGHNT and CDR2 is YENEEA. The CDR3 loop spans 13 amino acids. As DNA, the CDR3 is TGTGCCAGCAGCCTTCAGGGGGCCCACGGCTACACCTTC. Amino acid sequence: CASSLQGAHGYTF.

This clone was seen only once. The chain carries TRBV14 and TRBJ1-4; TRBD1 aligns across 8 bases. The V gene end was trimmed by 1 base and the J gene end by 4 bases; junction bases not matched to a gene: 8. The CDR3 runs 17 residues. Germline V gene data show CDR1 as SGHDN and CDR2 as FVKESK. CDR3 in amino acids: CASSQGGRGLINEKLFF. CDR3 nucleotides: TGTGCCAGCAGCCAAGGGGGCAGGGGGCTCATTAATGAAAAACTGTTTTTT. The full variable domain, rest sourced from reference TRBV14 and TRBJ1-4, is EAGVTQFPSHSVIEKGQTVTLRCDPISGHDNLYWYRRVMGKEIKFLLHFVKESKQDESGMPNNRFLAERTGGTYSTLKVQPAELEDSGVYFCASSQGGRGLINEKLFFGSGTQLSVL.

This sequence joins TRBV11-1 and TRBJ2-7; 9 positions match TRBD1. CDR3 length: 14 residues. V lost 4 bases, J lost 2 bases, and 3 bases stayed unmatched. Germline CDR1 is SGHAT and CDR2 is FQDESV (reference sequence). CDR3 sequence: CASSSGTGPYEQYF. Here the CDR3 DNA reads TGTGCCAGCAGCTCCGGGACAGGGCCCTACGAGCAGTACTTC.

V gene TRBV18 combines with J gene TRBJ1-1, with D possibly TRBD1 on 6 matching bases. Looked up from germline, CDR1 is KGHSH and CDR2 is LQKENI. The CDR3 has 15 amino acids. The V end was cut by 5 bases, the J end by 1 base, with 14 bases between. The CDR3 sequence is CASSTGTVGNTEAFF. The CDR3 bases are TGTGCCAGCTCAACAGGGACGGTGGGGAACACTGAAGCTTTCTTT.

The rearrangement joins TRBV7-9 to TRBJ2-1, with D tentatively TRBD2 (6 bases). This CDR3 comprises 18 residues. CDR1 is SEHNR and CDR2 is FQNEAQ in the germline V gene (reference sequence). V lost 8 bases and J 3 bases, leaving 26 bases between the germline ends. CDR3 residues: CASGRTKRQSDDYNEQFF. CDR3 sequence (DNA): TGTGCCAGCGGACGGACTAAAAGACAGTCCGATGACTACAATGAGCAGTTCTTC. Full variable domain (remainder filled in from reference TRBV7-9 and TRBJ2-1): DTGVSQNPRHKITKRGQNVTFRCDPISEHNRLYWYRQTLGQGPEFLTYFQNEAQLEKSRLLSDRFSAERPKGSFSTLEIQRTEQGDSAMYLCASGRTKRQSDDYNEQFFGPGTRLTVL.

This sequence joins TRBV19 and TRBJ2-3, with 10 bases fitting TRBD1. CDR1 is LNHDA, CDR2 SQIVND, per germline (reference sequence). The CDR3 runs to 15 residues. The J segment lost 1 base and the V segment lost 8 bases, leaving 6 bases of the junction unmatched. CDR3 region: CASRVGTGGTDTQYF. Written as DNA, the CDR3 is TGTGCCAGTCGGGTCGGGACAGGGGGCACAGATACGCAGTATTTT.

The chain uses TRBV7-9 and TRBJ1-1; D uncertain. Trimming stripped 3 bases from V and 5 bases from J, with 13 bases between. This CDR3 has 14 residues. Looked up from germline, CDR1 is SEHNR and CDR2 is FQNEAQ (reference sequence). CDR3 DNA sequence: TGTGCCAGCAGCTTCTTGGTTTCGGGTACTGAAGCTTTCTTT. It yields the protein CASSFLVSGTEAFF.